This T cell receptor (beta chain) was recovered during a study of cytomegalovirus exposure and HLA in healthy donors. Concerning this clone itself: Its antigen is undetermined.

Germline lookup yields CDR1 GTSNPN and CDR2 SVGIG (reference sequence). The CDR3 sequence is 14 residues long. The V and J ends lost 8 bases and 6 bases respectively, with 23 bases between them. Findings and caveats of the study: Testing in vitro showed a few CMV-associated chains specific for CMV antigens. A subsequent analysis found that TCR clusters from the first cohort also tended to co-occur in the 120 validation repertoires, with approximately 95% of cluster scores above 0. Among TCR beta chains, those listed as cytomegalovirus-associated numbered more than 150. Most TCR sequences proved rare, with some public TCRs found in many donors.

Using immunoSEQ multiplex PCR, the repertoire was profiled, and TCRdb retains in-frame clones only, with some absent. The data contain 150,000 to 200,000 clones, less than 85% of them singletons. Sequencing was carried out using PBMCs. This receptor was identified in a man younger than 30 in good health and CMV-seropositive. The genes are TRBV30 and TRBJ2-7; a possible D gene is TRBD2 (5 bases). The CDR3 DNA follows: TGTGCCCTTCAAACTAGTAACCTTTATACCGAGCAGTACTTC. Translation gives CALQTSNLYTEQYF.